A single sample gave rise to the 9 T cell receptor beta chains below, sequenced in a study of post-analysis software for immune sequencing data. Points from the study as a whole: Patients showed TRBV5-6, TRBV5-1 and TRBV20-1 among four to six TRBV segments more frequent than in controls.

TCR beta libraries were prepared from cDNA with unique molecular identifiers. One entry per CDR3 protein results from TCRdb running MiXCR on the PCR reads. The sample has 820,000 or so distinct CDR3 sequences, roughly 50% seen once; the top ten hold 4% to 5.5%. These TCRs' antigens remain unknown. Sequenced sample: blood. The receptors were gathered from a girl aged 5 to 17 with multiple sclerosis.

The chain joins TRBV5-1 to TRBJ2-5; the match to TRBD1 covers 8 bases. V was clipped by 0 bases and J by 4 bases; unmatched bases: 8. Germline-derived CDR1 and CDR2 are SGHRS and YFSETQ. The CDR3 spans 16 residues. The CDR3 is CASSLVGTGPRETQYF. CDR3 nucleotides: TGCGCCAGCAGCTTGGTCGGGACAGGACCCCGAGAGACCCAGTACTTC.

This clonotype was counted once. This chain links TRBV3-1 with TRBJ2-4; no firm D call. The CDR3 is 14 residues long. Trimming took 8 bases from V and 7 from J, leaving 18 bases between them. Germline V CDR1 and CDR2: LGHDT, YNNKEL (reference sequence). The CDR3 loop reads CASGLGQAGNIQYF. Here the CDR3 DNA reads TGTGCCAGCGGTCTCGGCCAGGCCGGGAACATTCAGTACTTC.

The chain links TRBV20-1 to TRBJ2-5; 16 nucleotides line up with TRBD2. With V trimmed by 5 bases and J by 3 bases, 6 bases remained unmatched. The CDR3 runs 16 residues. The germline V gene encodes CDR1 DFQATT and CDR2 SNEGSKA (reference sequence). CDR3 region: CSAPGTSGRVEETQYF. In DNA, the CDR3 is TGCAGTGCTCCGGGGACTAGCGGGAGGGTGGAAGAGACCCAGTACTTC.

CDR3 sequence: CASSPGQGPPNYGYTF. The CDR3 DNA is TGCGCCAGCAGCCCGGGACAGGGCCCACCTAACTATGGCTACACCTTC. This chain links TRBV5-1 with TRBJ1-2, with 9 nucleotides matching TRBD1. The CDR3 is 16 amino acids. Looked up from germline, CDR1 is SGHRS and CDR2 is YFSETQ. Germline trimming cut 4 bases from V and 0 bases from J; bases unmatched to any gene: 7. The whole variable domain, remainder taken from reference TRBV5-1 and TRBJ1-2, is KAGVTQTPRYLIKTRGQQVTLSCSPISGHRSVSWYQQTPGQGLQFLFEYFSETQRNKGNFPGRFSGRQFSNSRSEMNVSTLELGDSALYLCASSPGQGPPNYGYTFGSGTRLTVV.

The chain combines TRBV10-3 with TRBJ2-3; D not certain. Trimming took 9 bases from V and 4 from J, leaving 14 bases between them. There are 13 residues in the CDR3. Germline CDR1 reads ENHRY; CDR2 reads SYGVKD. Here the CDR3 reads CAIESSSADTQYF. The CDR3 region has the DNA TGTGCCATAGAGTCCTCCTCCGCAGATACGCAGTATTTT.

This clonotype was observed a few times. The rearrangement links TRBV29-1 to TRBJ2-5; 10 bases agree with TRBD1. This CDR3 spans 15 amino acids. The trim removed 2 bases at V and 4 bases at J, leaving 7 bases unmatched. CDR1 SQVTM and CDR2 ANQGSEA come from the germline V gene. The CDR3 nucleotides are TGCAGCGTTGAACCCCGACAGGGGGCAGGAGAGACCCAGTACTTC. Its protein product is CSVEPRQGAGETQYF.

The CDR3 sequence is CSALRDRGYEQYF. The DNA of the CDR3 is TGCAGTGCTCTCCGGGACAGGGGCTACGAGCAGTACTTC. V gene TRBV20-1 combines with J gene TRBJ2-7; 10 positions match TRBD1. Germline V gives CDR1 DFQATT, CDR2 SNEGSKA (reference sequence). The V gene end was trimmed by 5 bases and the J gene end by 3 bases; junction bases not matched to a gene: 4. This CDR3 region has 13 residues.

This chain links TRBV20-1 with TRBJ2-3, with a tentative D call TRBD1 (6 bases). Trimming pared 3 bases from V and 5 bases from J, leaving 9 bases between. This CDR3 comprises 12 residues. Germline values: CDR1 DFQATT, CDR2 SNEGSKA (reference sequence). CDR3 loop: CSARLGGDTQYF. The CDR3 region has the DNA TGCAGTGCTAGGTTAGGGGGAGATACGCAGTATTTT.

This chain links TRBV20-1 with TRBJ2-3; no definite D call. The V end lost 0 bases, the J end lost 4 bases, and 8 bases lay between the germline ends. The length of the CDR3 is 13 residues. Germline V lookup: CDR1 DFQATT, CDR2 SNEGSKA (reference sequence). As DNA, the CDR3 is TGCAGTGCTAGAGATCGGGCGGCAGATACGCAGTATTTT. Translation gives CSARDRAADTQYF.